One sample yielded the 25 T cell receptor beta chains listed below, sequenced in a study of cytomegalovirus exposure and HLA in healthy donors. Method: immunoSEQ multiplex PCR; TCRdb's copy keeps in-frame clones and lacks some. The data hold about 250,000 clones, with approximately 84% observed a single time. Sequencing used PBMCs. The receptors derive from a man younger than 30 in good health and CMV-seropositive.

The J gene is TRBJ1-2, the V gene TRBV7-2; D possibly corresponds to TRBD1 (5 bases). Germline V lookup: CDR1 SGHTA, CDR2 FQGNSA. The CDR3 spans 13 residues. V was pared by 1 base and J by 9 bases, with 12 bases between. The CDR3 coding sequence is TGTGCCAGCAGCTTAGGCAGGGAAGATCGCTACACCTTC. Translating gives CASSLGREDRYTF.

V is TRBV30 and J is TRBJ1-2, with D possibly TRBD1 on 5 matching bases. This CDR3 comprises 13 residues. Germline CDR1 GTSNPN, CDR2 SVGIG (reference sequence). The V end lost 3 bases, the J end lost 1 base, and 9 bases lay between the germline ends. The CDR3 is CAWRRDLNYGYTF. The DNA of the CDR3 is TGTGCCTGGAGAAGGGACCTTAACTATGGCTACACCTTC.

V and J are TRBV5-1 and TRBJ2-5, with D uncertain. The CDR3 runs 14 residues. Trimming took 0 bases from V and 5 from J, leaving 11 bases between them. CDR1 and CDR2 from the germline V gene are SGHRS and YFSETQ. The CDR3 nucleotides read TGCGCCAGCAGCTTGGTAGTAAATCGGGAGACCCAGTACTTC. It translates to CASSLVVNRETQYF. The variable domain in full, with the rest retrieved from reference TRBV5-1 and TRBJ2-5, is KAGVTQTPRYLIKTRGQQVTLSCSPISGHRSVSWYQQTPGQGLQFLFEYFSETQRNKGNFPGRFSGRQFSNSRSEMNVSTLELGDSALYLCASSLVVNRETQYFGPGTRLLVL.

The gene calls are TRBV7-2 and TRBJ2-7; D is perhaps TRBD1 or TRBD2 (5 bases each). The germline CDR1 and CDR2 sequences are SGHTA and FQGNSA. The CDR3 length is 14 residues. V was cut by 4 bases and J by 3 bases, with 13 bases left in between. CDR3 residues: CASSSRGLHYEQYF. Here the CDR3 DNA reads TGTGCCAGCAGCTCCCGGGGCCTTCACTACGAGCAGTACTTC. Complete variable domain (other parts from reference TRBV7-2 and TRBJ2-7): GAGVSQSPSNKVTEKGKDVELRCDPISGHTALYWYRQSLGQGLEFLIYFQGNSAPDKSGLPSDRFSAERTGGSVSTLTIQRTQQEDSAVYLCASSSRGLHYEQYFGPGTRLTVT.

In nucleotides, the CDR3 is TGTGCCAGTAGTATCGGACAGGGAAACTCCTACGAGCAGTACTTC. This codes for CASSIGQGNSYEQYF. The chain links TRBV19 to TRBJ2-7, with 8 bases lining up with TRBD1. The J segment lost 0 bases and the V segment lost 3 bases, leaving 4 bases of the junction unmatched. The CDR3 is made up of 15 amino acids. Per the germline V gene, CDR1 is LNHDA and CDR2 is SQIVND (reference sequence).

This chain links TRBV10-3 with TRBJ1-5; a possible D gene is TRBD1 (6 bases). The germline V and J ends were trimmed by 2 bases and 5 bases, with 10 bases remaining between them. The CDR3 sequence is 14 residues long. From germline, CDR1 is ENHRY and CDR2 SYGVKD. The CDR3 nucleotides read TGTGCCATCAGTGAGGGGGGGCCGTATCAGCCCCAGCATTTT. This sequence encodes CAISEGGPYQPQHF.

The chain combines TRBV27 with TRBJ2-7, with D perhaps TRBD2 (6 bases). Germline-derived CDR1 and CDR2 are MNHEY and SMNVEV (reference sequence). V lost 4 bases, J lost 3 bases, and 10 bases lay in between. The CDR3 covers 13 residues. The CDR3 bases are TGTGCCAGCAGTTCCGGGACTTACTACGAGCAGTACTTC. Protein product: CASSSGTYYEQYF.

The genes are TRBV5-1 and TRBJ2-5; 7 bases line up with TRBD1. Germline CDR1 and CDR2: SGHRS and YFSETQ. This CDR3 has 14 residues. V gave up 4 bases and J gave up 3 bases; unmatched junction bases: 6. DNA for the CDR3: TGCGCCAGCAGCAAGGACACAGGGGAAGAGACCCAGTACTTC. It codes for CASSKDTGEETQYF.

The J gene is TRBJ2-7, the V gene TRBV28; D could derive from TRBD1 or TRBD2 (6 bases each). The V gene lost 6 bases and the J gene lost 6 bases, with 12 bases spanning the gap. The germline gives CDR1 MDHEN, CDR2 SYDVKM. This CDR3 contains 12 residues. The CDR3 loop reads CASRVQGGEQYF. The CDR3 nucleotides read TGTGCCAGCAGAGTACAGGGAGGCGAGCAGTACTTC.

The chain uses TRBV5-1 and TRBJ1-1; D possibly corresponds to TRBD1 (5 bases). Per germline, CDR1 SGHRS and CDR2 YFSETQ. This CDR3 is built from 13 residues. V gave up 6 bases and J gave up 0 bases, with 9 bases separating them. The CDR3 DNA sequence: TGCGCCAGCAACGAGGGACTGAACACTGAAGCTTTCTTT. Encoded protein: CASNEGLNTEAFF.

This clone appeared once. The rearrangement uses TRBV12-5 and TRBJ2-3; 12 positions match TRBD2. CDR1 and CDR2 from the germline V gene are LGHNT and FRNRAP. The CDR3 extends over 19 amino acids. V shed 4 bases, J shed 4 bases, and the junction held 15 bases outside the gene matches. CDR3 residues: CASGWFLAGGPSSADTQYF. DNA for the CDR3: TGTGCTAGTGGTTGGTTTCTAGCGGGAGGGCCCTCGTCTGCAGATACGCAGTATTTT.

The V call is TRBV29-1, the J call TRBJ2-4; no reliable D call. There are 14 residues in the CDR3. In germline, CDR1 is SQVTM, CDR2 ANQGSEA. Trimming pared 4 bases from V and 0 bases from J, leaving 10 bases between. As DNA, the CDR3 is TGCAGCGTTGCCGGCAAATTAGCCAAAAACATTCAGTACTTC. Translation gives CSVAGKLAKNIQYF.

The rearrangement uses TRBV4-2 and TRBJ2-7; maybe TRBD1 (5 bases). This CDR3 region has 13 residues. Germline CDR1 LGHNA, CDR2 YNFKEQ. Trimming shortened V by 3 bases and J by 0 bases, and 6 bases separated the two germline ends. The CDR3 sequence is CASSQTVSYEQYF. DNA for the CDR3: TGTGCCAGCAGCCAGACAGTCTCCTACGAGCAGTACTTC.

The CDR3 DNA follows: TGTGCCAGCGCAGGGGAGAGCACCGGGGAGCTGTTTTTT. Its translation is CASAGESTGELFF. This chain connects TRBV2 to TRBJ2-2, with D maybe TRBD1 (6 bases). The CDR3 is made up of 13 amino acids. The V end lost 8 bases, the J end lost 4 bases, and 11 bases lay between the germline ends. Per germline, CDR1 SNHLY and CDR2 FYNNEI.

V and J are TRBV19 and TRBJ1-2; a possible D gene is TRBD1 (6 bases). Trimming stripped 1 base from V and 4 bases from J, with 10 bases between. Germline V gives CDR1 LNHDA, CDR2 SQIVND (reference sequence). CDR3 length: 14 amino acids. The CDR3 protein is CASSIAQGGYGYTF. The DNA of the CDR3 is TGTGCCAGTAGTATAGCACAGGGTGGCTATGGCTACACCTTC.

V gene TRBV2 combines with J gene TRBJ1-4, with 8 bases identical to TRBD1. This CDR3 has 15 residues. CDR1 SNHLY and CDR2 FYNNEI come from the germline V gene. Losses at the gene ends were 2 bases for V and 8 bases for J; bases not matched to a gene: 7. CDR3 amino acids: CASSERGQATEKLFF. The CDR3 nucleotides read TGTGCCAGCAGTGAACGGGGACAGGCAACGGAAAAACTGTTTTTT.

The genes are TRBV9 and TRBJ2-6, with D possibly called TRBD1 or TRBD2 (6 bases each). Trimming shortened V by 1 base and J by 0 bases, and 17 bases separated the two germline ends. From germline, CDR1 is SGDLS and CDR2 YYNGEE. The CDR3 contains 19 residues. The CDR3 sequence is CASSVHGGSYYSGANVLTF. In DNA, the CDR3 is TGTGCCAGCAGCGTACACGGGGGCTCGTACTACTCTGGGGCCAACGTCCTGACTTTC. The entire variable domain, with the rest obtained from reference TRBV9 and TRBJ2-6, is as follows: DSGVTQTPKHLITATGQRVTLRCSPRSGDLSVYWYQQSLDQGLQFLIQYYNGEERAKGNILERFSAQQFPDLHSELNLSSLELGDSALYFCASSVHGGSYYSGANVLTFGAGSRLTVL.

The V call is TRBV27, the J call TRBJ2-2; TRBD1 matches 8 bases. CDR3 length: 18 residues. Germline assignment: CDR1 MNHEY and CDR2 SMNVEV (reference sequence). With 2 bases clipped from V and 7 bases from J, the junction kept 15 bases outside the gene matches. The DNA of the CDR3 is TGTGCCAGCAGTTTACTACATTCCGACAGGGGCGCCATCGGGGAGCTGTTTTTT. This gives the protein CASSLLHSDRGAIGELFF.

The chain links TRBV30 to TRBJ2-5; TRBD1 matches 8 bases. The CDR3 extends over 14 amino acids. Germline V gene data show CDR1 as GTSNPN and CDR2 as SVGIG (reference sequence). V gave up 8 bases and J gave up 5 bases; unmatched junction bases: 13. The CDR3: CAGDRGLLMETQYF. In DNA form, the CDR3 reads TGTGCCGGAGACAGGGGCCTTTTGATGGAGACCCAGTACTTC.

The chain carries TRBV30 and TRBJ2-7, with D possibly TRBD1 on 5 matching bases. V lost 4 bases to trimming and J lost 2 bases, with 9 bases between them. CDR3 length: 12 amino acids. Germline lookup yields CDR1 GTSNPN and CDR2 SVGIG (reference sequence). CDR3: CAWTDSTYEQYF. DNA of the CDR3: TGTGCCTGGACCGACAGTACCTACGAGCAGTACTTC.

The rearrangement links TRBV2 to TRBJ1-3, with D possibly TRBD1 on 5 matching bases. This CDR3 has 15 residues. Trimming shortened V by 10 bases and J by 2 bases, and 18 bases separated the two germline ends. Germline CDR1 SNHLY, CDR2 FYNNEI. CDR3 nucleotides: TGTGCCACCTCCGGGACGGACTTTCCTGGAAACACCATATATTTT. The encoded protein is CATSGTDFPGNTIYF. Full variable domain (rest looked up from reference TRBV2 and TRBJ1-3): EPEVTQTPSHQVTQMGQEVILRCVPISNHLYFYWYRQILGQKVEFLVSFYNNEISEKSEIFDDQFSVERPDGSNFTLKIRSTKLEDSAMYFCATSGTDFPGNTIYFGEGSWLTVV.

This chain connects TRBV5-1 to TRBJ1-4, with 7 bases lining up with TRBD1. The CDR3 sequence is 14 residues long. The germline V gene has CDR1 SGHRS and CDR2 YFSETQ. J gave up 5 bases and V 5 bases, and 6 bases lay outside the gene matches. The CDR3 sequence is CASRFDRVNEKLFF. CDR3 nucleotide sequence: TGCGCCAGCAGATTCGACAGGGTGAATGAAAAACTGTTTTTT.

At least ten counts were recorded for this clone. The V and J genes are TRBV13 and TRBJ1-1; TRBD1 might be the D (6 bases). This CDR3 region has 15 residues. CDR1 is PRHDT and CDR2 is FYEKMQ in the germline V gene (reference sequence). Deletions cut 2 bases from V and 0 bases from J, with 10 bases between. The CDR3 sequence: CASSLRGSLNTEAFF. CDR3 nucleotide sequence: TGTGCCAGCAGCTTAAGGGGGTCCTTGAACACTGAAGCTTTCTTT.

The chain employs TRBV29-1 and TRBJ2-5; D is perhaps TRBD1 (6 bases). Trimming removed 4 bases from V and 1 base from J, with 10 bases in between. Germline CDR1 reads SQVTM; CDR2 reads ANQGSEA. The CDR3 contains 13 residues. The DNA for the CDR3 is TGCAGCGTTGGGGGGACAATCCAAGAGACCCAGTACTTC. It is translated as CSVGGTIQETQYF.

The V call is TRBV19, the J call TRBJ1-5; D remains ambiguous. This CDR3 contains 15 residues. Looked up from germline, CDR1 is LNHDA and CDR2 is SQIVND (reference sequence). V gave up 3 bases and J gave up 2 bases, with 11 bases separating them. CDR3 in DNA: TGTGCCAGTAGTATTGAAGGGCACGGCAATCAGCCCCAGCATTTT. It specifies CASSIEGHGNQPQHF.